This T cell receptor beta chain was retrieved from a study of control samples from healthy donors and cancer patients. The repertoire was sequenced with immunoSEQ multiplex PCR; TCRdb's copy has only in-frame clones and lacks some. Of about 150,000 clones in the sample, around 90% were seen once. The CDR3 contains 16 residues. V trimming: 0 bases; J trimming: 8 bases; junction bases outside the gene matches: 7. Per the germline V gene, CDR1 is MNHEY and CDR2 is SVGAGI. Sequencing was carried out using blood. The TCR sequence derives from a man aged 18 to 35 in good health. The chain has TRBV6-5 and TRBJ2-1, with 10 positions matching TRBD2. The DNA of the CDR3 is TGTGCCAGCAGTTACTCGGCTAGCGGGGGTATCGATGAGCAGTTCTTC. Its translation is CASSYSASGGIDEQFF.